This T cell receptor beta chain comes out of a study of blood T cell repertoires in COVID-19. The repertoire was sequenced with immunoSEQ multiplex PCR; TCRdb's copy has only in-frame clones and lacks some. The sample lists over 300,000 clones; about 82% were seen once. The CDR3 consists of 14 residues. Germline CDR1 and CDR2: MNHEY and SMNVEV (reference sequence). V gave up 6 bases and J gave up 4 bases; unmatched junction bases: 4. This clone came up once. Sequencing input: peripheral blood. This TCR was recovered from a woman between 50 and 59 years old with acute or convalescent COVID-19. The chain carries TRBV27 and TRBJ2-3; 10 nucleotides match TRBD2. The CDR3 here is CASSEAGGPDTQYF. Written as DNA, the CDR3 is TGTGCCAGCAGCGAAGCGGGAGGGCCAGATACGCAGTATTTT.